This T cell receptor (beta chain) was retrieved from a study of blood T cells in healthy people across ages. Whole-study results and caveats: Researchers judged that diversity estimates from one million T cells fell short of true values.

The CDR3 loop spans 15 amino acids. In germline, CDR1 is DFQATT, CDR2 SNEGSKA (reference sequence). The J segment lost 5 bases and the V segment lost 0 bases, leaving 6 bases of the junction unmatched. Through a sample-barcoded 5' primer and a J-beta primer mix, a second PCR was run for roughly 6 to 12 cycles. TCRdb analysed the 5' RACE reads with MiXCR anew, one entry per CDR3 protein. The sample holds 780,000 or so distinct CDR3 sequences; approximately 25% are singletons and the top ten take approximately 3.7%. There are a few counts of this clonotype. Its antigen is not identified. Another study also made use of these data, one on T cells of mothers and their children.

Sequencing was carried out using blood. This TCR was recovered from a boy between 10 and 17 years old in good health. V and J are TRBV20-1 and TRBJ2-2; 7 bases map to TRBD1. CDR3 nucleotide sequence: TGCAGTGCTAGAGATCGACAGGGATTTACCGGGGAGCTGTTTTTT. It translates to CSARDRQGFTGELFF.